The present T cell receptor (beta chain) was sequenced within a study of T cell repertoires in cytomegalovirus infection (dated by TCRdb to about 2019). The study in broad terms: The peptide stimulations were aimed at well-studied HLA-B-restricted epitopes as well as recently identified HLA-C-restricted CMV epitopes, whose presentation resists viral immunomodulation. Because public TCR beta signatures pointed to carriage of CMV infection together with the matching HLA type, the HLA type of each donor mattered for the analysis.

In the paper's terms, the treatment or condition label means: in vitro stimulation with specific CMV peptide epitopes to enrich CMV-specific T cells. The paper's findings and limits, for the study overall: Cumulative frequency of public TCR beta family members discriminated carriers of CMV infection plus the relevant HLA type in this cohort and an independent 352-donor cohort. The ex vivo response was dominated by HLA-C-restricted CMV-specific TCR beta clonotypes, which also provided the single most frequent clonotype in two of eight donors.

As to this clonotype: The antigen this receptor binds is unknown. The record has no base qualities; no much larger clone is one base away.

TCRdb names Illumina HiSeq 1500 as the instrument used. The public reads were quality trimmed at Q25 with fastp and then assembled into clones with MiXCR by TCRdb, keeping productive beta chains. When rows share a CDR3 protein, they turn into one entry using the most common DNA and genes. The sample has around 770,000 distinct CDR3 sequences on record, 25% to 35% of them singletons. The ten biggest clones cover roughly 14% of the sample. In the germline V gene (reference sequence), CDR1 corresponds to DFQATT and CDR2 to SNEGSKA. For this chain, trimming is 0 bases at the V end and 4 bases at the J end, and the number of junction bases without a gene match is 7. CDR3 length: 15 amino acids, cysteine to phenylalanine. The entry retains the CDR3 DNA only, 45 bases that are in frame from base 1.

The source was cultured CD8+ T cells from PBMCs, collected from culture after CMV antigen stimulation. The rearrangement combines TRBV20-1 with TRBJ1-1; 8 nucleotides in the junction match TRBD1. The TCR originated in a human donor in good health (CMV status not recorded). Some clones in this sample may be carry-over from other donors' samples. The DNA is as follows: TGCAGTGCTAGAGACAGGGACAGGCTTTTCACTGAAGCTTTCTTT. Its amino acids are CSARDRDRLFTEAFF.